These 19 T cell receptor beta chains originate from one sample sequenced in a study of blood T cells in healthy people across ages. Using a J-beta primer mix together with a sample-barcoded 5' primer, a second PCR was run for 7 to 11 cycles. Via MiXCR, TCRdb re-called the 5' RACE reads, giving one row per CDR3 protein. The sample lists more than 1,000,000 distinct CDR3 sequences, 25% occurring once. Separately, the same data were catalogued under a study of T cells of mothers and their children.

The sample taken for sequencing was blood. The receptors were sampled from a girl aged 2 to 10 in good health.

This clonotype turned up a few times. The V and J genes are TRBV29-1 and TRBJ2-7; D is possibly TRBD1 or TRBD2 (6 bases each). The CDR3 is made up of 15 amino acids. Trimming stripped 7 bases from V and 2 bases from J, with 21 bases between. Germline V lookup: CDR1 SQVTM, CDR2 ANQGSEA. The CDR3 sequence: CSGTVQGTAPYEQYF. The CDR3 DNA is TGCAGCGGTACCGTCCAGGGGACTGCCCCCTACGAGCAGTACTTC.

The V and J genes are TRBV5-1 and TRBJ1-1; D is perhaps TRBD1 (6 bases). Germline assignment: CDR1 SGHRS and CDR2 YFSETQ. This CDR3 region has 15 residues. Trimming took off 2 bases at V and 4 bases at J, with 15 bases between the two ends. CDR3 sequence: CASSFTRGWSTEAFF. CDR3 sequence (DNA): TGCGCCAGCAGCTTTACCAGGGGATGGAGCACTGAAGCTTTCTTT.

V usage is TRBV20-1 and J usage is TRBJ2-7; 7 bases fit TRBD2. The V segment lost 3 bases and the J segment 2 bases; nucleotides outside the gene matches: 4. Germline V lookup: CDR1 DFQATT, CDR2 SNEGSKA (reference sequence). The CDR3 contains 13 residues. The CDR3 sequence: CSASGGNTYEQYF. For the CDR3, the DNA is TGCAGTGCTAGCGGGGGGAATACCTACGAGCAGTACTTC.

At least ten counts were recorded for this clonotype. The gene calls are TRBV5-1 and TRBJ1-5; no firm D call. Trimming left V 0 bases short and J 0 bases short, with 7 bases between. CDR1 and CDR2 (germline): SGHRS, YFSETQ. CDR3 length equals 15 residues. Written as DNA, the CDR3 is TGCGCCAGCAGCTTGGGGGCGGCTAGCAATCAGCCCCAGCATTTT. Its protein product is CASSLGAASNQPQHF.

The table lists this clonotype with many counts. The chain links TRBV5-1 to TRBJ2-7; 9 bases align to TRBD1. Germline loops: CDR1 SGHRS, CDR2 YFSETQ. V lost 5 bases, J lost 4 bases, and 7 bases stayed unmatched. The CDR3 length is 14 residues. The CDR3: CASSSGTGIYEQYF. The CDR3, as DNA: TGCGCCAGCAGTTCCGGGACAGGGATATACGAGCAGTACTTC.

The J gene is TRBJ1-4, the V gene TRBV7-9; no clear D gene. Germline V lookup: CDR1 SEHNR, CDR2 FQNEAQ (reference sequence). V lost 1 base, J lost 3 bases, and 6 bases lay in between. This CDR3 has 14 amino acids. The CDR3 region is CASSLVKPNEKLFF. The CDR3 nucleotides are TGTGCCAGCAGCTTAGTCAAGCCTAATGAAAAACTGTTTTTT.

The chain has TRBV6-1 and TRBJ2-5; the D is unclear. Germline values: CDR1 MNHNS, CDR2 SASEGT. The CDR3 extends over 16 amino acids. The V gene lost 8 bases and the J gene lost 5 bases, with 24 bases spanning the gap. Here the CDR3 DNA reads TGTGCCAGCTCGCCCTATACGTCTCCAGGTGGGGAGACCCAGTACTTC. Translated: CASSPYTSPGGETQYF.

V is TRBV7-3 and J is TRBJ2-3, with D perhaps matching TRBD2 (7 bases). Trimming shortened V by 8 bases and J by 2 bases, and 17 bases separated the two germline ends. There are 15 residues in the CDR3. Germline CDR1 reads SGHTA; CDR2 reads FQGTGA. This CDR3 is CASSKGDYPTDTQYF. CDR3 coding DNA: TGTGCCAGCTCGAAGGGGGACTACCCCACAGATACGCAGTATTTT.

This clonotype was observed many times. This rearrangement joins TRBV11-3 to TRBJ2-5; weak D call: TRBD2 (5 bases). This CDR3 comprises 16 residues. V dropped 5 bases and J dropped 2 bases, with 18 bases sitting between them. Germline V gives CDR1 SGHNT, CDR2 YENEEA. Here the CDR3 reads CASSRRFGEPQETQYF. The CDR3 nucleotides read TGTGCCAGCAGCAGGAGGTTTGGGGAACCTCAAGAGACCCAGTACTTC. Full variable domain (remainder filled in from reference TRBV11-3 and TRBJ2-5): EAGVVQSPRYKIIEKKQPVAFWCNPISGHNTLYWYLQNLGQGPELLIRYENEEAVDDSQLPKDRFSAERLKGVDSTLKIQPAELGDSAVYLCASSRRFGEPQETQYFGPGTRLLVL.

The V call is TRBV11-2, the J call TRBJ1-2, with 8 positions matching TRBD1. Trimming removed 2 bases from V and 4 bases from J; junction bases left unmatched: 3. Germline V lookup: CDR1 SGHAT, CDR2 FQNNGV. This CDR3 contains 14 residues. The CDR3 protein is CASSLIRGLYGYTF. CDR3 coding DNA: TGTGCCAGCAGCTTAATCAGGGGGCTCTATGGCTACACCTTC.

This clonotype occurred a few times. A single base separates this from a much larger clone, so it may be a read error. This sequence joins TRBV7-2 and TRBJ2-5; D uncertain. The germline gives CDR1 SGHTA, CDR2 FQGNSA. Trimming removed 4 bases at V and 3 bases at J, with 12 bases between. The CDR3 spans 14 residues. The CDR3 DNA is TGTGCCAGCAGCTCAAATTCTGGGGAAGAGACCCAGTACTTC. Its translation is CASSSNSGEETQYF. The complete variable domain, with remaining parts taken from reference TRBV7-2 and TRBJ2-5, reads GAGVSQSPSNKVTEKGKDVELRCDPISGHTALYWYRQSLGQGLEFLIYFQGNSAPDKSGLPSDRFSAERTGGSVSTLTIQRTQQEDSAVYLCASSSNSGEETQYFGPGTRLLVL.

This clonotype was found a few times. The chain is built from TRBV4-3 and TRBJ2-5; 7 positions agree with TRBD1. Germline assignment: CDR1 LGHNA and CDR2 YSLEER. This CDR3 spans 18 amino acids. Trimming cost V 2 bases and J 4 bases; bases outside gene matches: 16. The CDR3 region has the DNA TGCGCCAGCAGCCAATGGTCGGGGACAGTGGATGTCCCAGAGACCCAGTACTTC. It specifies CASSQWSGTVDVPETQYF.

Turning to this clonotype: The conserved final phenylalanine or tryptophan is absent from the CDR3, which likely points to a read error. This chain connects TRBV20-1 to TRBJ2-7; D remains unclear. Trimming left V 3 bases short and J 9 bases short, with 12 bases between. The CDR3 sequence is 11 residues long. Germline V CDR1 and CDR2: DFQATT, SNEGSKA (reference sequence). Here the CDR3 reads CSASASQAQYS. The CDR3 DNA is TGCAGTGCTAGTGCTTCCCAGGCGCAGTACTCC.

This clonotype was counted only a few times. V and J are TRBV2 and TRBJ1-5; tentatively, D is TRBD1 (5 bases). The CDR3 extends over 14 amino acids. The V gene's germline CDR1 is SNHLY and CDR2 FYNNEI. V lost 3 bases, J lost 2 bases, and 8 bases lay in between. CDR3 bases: TGTGCCAGCAGTGAGTTGGGGGGCAATCAGCCCCAGCATTTT. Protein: CASSELGGNQPQHF.

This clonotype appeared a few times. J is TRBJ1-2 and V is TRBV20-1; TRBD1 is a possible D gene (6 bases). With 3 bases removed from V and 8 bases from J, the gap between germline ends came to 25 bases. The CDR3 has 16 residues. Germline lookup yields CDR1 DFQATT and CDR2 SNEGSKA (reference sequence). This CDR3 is CSARVGLRQERNGYTF. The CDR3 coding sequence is TGCAGTGCTAGGGTGGGGCTCCGACAGGAAAGGAACGGCTACACCTTC.

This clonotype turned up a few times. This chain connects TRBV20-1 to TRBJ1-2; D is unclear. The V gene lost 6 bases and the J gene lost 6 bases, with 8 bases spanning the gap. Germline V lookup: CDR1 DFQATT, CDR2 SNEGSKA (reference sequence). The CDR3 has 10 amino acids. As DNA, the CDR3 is TGCAGTGCCCATCGAGATGGCTACACCTTC. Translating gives CSAHRDGYTF.

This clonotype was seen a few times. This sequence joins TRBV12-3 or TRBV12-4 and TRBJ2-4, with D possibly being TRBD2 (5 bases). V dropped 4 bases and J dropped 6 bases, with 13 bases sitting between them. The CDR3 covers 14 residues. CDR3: CASSSTDSVNIQYF. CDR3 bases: TGTGCCAGCAGTTCAACGGACTCGGTAAACATTCAGTACTTC.

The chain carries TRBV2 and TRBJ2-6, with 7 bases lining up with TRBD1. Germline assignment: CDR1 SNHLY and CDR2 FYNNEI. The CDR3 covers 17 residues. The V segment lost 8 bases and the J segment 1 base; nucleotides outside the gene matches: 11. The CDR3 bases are TGTGCCAGCGAACGACAGGGAAGTGAGTCTGGGGCCAACGTCCTGACTTTC. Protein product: CASERQGSESGANVLTF.

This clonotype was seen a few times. DNA of the CDR3: TGCGCCAGCAGCCTCGGACTAGTCCAGGAGCAGTTCTTC. It yields the protein CASSLGLVQEQFF. The V and J genes are TRBV4-1 and TRBJ2-1, with TRBD2 identical over 7 bases. Trimming took 4 bases from V and 10 from J; bases not matched to a gene: 7. The CDR3 consists of 13 residues. In germline, CDR1 is MGHRA, CDR2 YSYEKL.